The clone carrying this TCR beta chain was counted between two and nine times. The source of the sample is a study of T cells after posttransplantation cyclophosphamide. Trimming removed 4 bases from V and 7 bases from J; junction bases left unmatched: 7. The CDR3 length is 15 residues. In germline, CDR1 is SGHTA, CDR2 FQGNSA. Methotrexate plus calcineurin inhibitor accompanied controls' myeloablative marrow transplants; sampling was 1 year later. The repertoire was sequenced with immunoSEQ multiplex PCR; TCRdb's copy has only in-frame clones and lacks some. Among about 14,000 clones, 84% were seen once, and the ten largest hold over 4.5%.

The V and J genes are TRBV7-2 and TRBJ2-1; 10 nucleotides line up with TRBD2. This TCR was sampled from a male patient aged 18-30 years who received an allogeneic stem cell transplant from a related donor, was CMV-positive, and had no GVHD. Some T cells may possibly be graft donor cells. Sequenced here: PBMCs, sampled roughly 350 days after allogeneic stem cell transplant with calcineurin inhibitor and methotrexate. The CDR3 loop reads CASSYLAGVRNEQFF. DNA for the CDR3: TGTGCCAGCAGCTACCTAGCGGGAGTTCGGAATGAGCAGTTCTTC.